The 4 T cell receptor beta chains in this list originate from one sample, sequenced in a study of T cells in Graves' hyperthyroidism and ophthalmopathy. TCR beta CDR3 regions were amplified from RNA transcripts. RT-PCR in the first round (using the HTBI primer set) targeted the TCR CDR3. TCRdb re-called the multiplex PCR reads with MiXCR, one entry per CDR3 protein. The sample yields hundreds of thousands of distinct CDR3 sequences, 15% seen once. What was sequenced was blood. Receptors were obtained from a woman in her twenties or thirties with Graves' hyperthyroidism.

As concerns this clonotype: A read error is possible here, since a much larger clone lies one base away. The CDR3, as DNA: TGTGCCAGCAGCCAACCCCCCTACGAGCAGTACTTC. This sequence encodes CASSQPPYEQYF. The V gene is TRBV3-1, the J gene TRBJ2-7; D remains unclear. Trimming cost V 2 bases and J 2 bases, with 4 bases left between them. Germline assignment: CDR1 LGHDT and CDR2 YNNKEL (reference sequence). There are 12 residues in the CDR3.

This clonotype was seen many times. This rearrangement joins TRBV18 to TRBJ2-5; D might be TRBD2 (5 bases). This CDR3 spans 15 amino acids. Trimming cost V 0 bases and J 4 bases, with 12 bases left between them. Germline CDR1 and CDR2: KGHSH and LQKENI. CDR3 bases: TGTGCCAGCTCACCACCTGAGCCTGGAGGAGAGACCCAGTACTTC. Translated, it gives CASSPPEPGGETQYF.

This clonotype came up many times. The chain employs TRBV30 and TRBJ2-7; tentative D call: TRBD2 (6 bases). The CDR3 length is 14 residues. Germline lookup yields CDR1 GTSNPN and CDR2 SVGIG (reference sequence). The V end was cut by 5 bases, the J end by 0 bases, with 14 bases between. CDR3 sequence reads: CAWSHGGNSYEQYF. The CDR3 coding sequence is TGTGCCTGGTCCCACGGCGGGAACTCCTACGAGCAGTACTTC. Together with reference TRBV30 and TRBJ2-7, the CDR3 gives the full variable domain: SQTIHQWPATLVQPVGSPLSLECTVEGTSNPNLYWYRQAAGRGLQLLFYSVGIGQISSEVPQNLSASRPQDRQFILSSKKLLLSDSGFYLCAWSHGGNSYEQYFGPGTRLTVT.

This clonotype came up many times. The chain employs TRBV20-1 and TRBJ2-3; possibly TRBD2 for D (6 bases). In germline, CDR1 is DFQATT, CDR2 SNEGSKA (reference sequence). The CDR3 runs 15 residues. The germline V and J ends were trimmed by 4 bases and 2 bases, with 16 bases remaining between them. Here the CDR3 DNA reads TGCAGTGCTACGGGTAACGGGAGACCCACAGATACGCAGTATTTT. This sequence encodes CSATGNGRPTDTQYF.